The sequence of this TCR beta chain was determined in a study of T cell changes during pregnancy in multiple sclerosis. Profiled with immunoSEQ multiplex PCR; TCRdb holds only in-frame clones, not every one. The top ten clones hold under 0.85% of a sample with around 100,000 clones, 90% of them seen once. Trimming removed 6 bases at V and 0 bases at J, with 11 bases between. This CDR3 region has 14 residues. From germline, CDR1 is MNHEY and CDR2 SVGAGI. The chain uses TRBV6-5 and TRBJ1-1; D might be TRBD1 (6 bases). The sequences come from peripheral blood, collected in the second trimester of pregnancy. This receptor was obtained from a female donor in good health, enrolled as a control in a pregnancy study. This CDR3 reads CASRPTGLNTEAFF. For the CDR3, the DNA is TGTGCCAGCAGGCCCACAGGGTTGAACACTGAAGCTTTCTTT.